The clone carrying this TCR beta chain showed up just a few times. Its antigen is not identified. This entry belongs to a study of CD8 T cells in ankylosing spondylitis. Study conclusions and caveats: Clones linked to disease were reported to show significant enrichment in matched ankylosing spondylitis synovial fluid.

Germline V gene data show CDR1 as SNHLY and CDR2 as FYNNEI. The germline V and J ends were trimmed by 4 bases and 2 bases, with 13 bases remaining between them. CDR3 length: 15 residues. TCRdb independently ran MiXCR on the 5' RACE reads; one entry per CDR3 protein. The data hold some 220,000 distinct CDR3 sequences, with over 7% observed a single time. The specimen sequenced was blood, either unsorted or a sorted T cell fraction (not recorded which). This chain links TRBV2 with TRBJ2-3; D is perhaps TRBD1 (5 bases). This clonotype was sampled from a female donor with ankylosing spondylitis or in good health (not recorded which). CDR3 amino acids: CASSGVGRFTDTQYF. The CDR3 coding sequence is TGTGCCAGCAGTGGCGTGGGGCGGTTCACAGATACGCAGTATTTT.